This TCR beta chain was documented in a study of technical replicates of blood from a few donors. Trimming cost V 2 bases and J 6 bases, with 10 bases left between them. This CDR3 has 13 residues. Germline values: CDR1 MNHNS, CDR2 SASEGT. Repertoires were generated with immunoSEQ multiplex PCR, while TCRdb's copy carries only in-frame clones and drops some. The table records tens of thousands of clones, around 94% of them present only once. The sequence derives from a human donor in good health. Source material: T cells isolated from PBMCs. The chain combines TRBV6-1 with TRBJ1-1, with D tentatively TRBD1 (5 bases). CDR3 sequence reads: CASSERQIAEAFF. The CDR3 DNA reads TGTGCCAGCAGTGAAAGACAGATCGCTGAAGCTTTCTTT.